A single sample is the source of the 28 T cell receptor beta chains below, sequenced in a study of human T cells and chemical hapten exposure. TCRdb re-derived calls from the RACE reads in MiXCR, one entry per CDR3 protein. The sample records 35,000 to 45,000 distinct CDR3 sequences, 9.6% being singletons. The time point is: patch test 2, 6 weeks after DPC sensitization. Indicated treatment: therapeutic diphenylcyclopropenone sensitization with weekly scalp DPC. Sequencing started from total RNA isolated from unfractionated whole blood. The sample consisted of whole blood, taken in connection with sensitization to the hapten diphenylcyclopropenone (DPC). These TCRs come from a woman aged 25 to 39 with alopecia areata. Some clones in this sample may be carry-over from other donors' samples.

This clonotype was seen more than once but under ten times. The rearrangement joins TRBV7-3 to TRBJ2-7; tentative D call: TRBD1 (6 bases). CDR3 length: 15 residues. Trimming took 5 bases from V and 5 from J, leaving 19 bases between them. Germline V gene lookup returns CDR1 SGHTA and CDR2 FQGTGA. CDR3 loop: CASSLTGGLSDEQYF. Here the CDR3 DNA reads TGTGCCAGCAGCCTTACTGGGGGCCTAAGTGACGAGCAGTACTTC.

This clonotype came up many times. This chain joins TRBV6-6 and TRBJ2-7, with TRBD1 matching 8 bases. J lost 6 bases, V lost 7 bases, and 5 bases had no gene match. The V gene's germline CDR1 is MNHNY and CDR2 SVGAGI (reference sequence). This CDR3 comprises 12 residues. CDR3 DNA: TGTGCCAGCAAGGGACAGGAGCGCGAGCAGTACTTC. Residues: CASKGQEREQYF.

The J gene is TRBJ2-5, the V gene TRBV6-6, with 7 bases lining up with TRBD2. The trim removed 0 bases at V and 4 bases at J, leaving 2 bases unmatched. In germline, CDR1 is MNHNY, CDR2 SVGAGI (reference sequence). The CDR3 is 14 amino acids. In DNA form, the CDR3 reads TGTGCCAGCAGTTACTCCCCGGGAGGAGAGACCCAGTACTTC. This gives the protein CASSYSPGGETQYF.

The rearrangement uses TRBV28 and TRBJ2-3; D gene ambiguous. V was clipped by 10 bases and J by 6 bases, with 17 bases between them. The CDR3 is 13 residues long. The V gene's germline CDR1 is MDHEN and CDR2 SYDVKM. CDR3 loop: CATAILSGDTQYF. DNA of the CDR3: TGTGCCACCGCGATACTAAGTGGTGATACGCAGTATTTT.

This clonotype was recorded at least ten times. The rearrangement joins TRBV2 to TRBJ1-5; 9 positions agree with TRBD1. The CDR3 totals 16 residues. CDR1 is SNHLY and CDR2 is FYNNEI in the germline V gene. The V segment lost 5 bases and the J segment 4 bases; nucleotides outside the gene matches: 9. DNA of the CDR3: TGTGCCAGCAGTACCGGGACAGGGTTTCAAAATCAGCCCCAGCATTTT. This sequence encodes CASSTGTGFQNQPQHF. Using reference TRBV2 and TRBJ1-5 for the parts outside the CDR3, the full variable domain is EPEVTQTPSHQVTQMGQEVILRCVPISNHLYFYWYRQILGQKVEFLVSFYNNEISEKSEIFDDQFSVERPDGSNFTLKIRSTKLEDSAMYFCASSTGTGFQNQPQHFGDGTRLSIL.

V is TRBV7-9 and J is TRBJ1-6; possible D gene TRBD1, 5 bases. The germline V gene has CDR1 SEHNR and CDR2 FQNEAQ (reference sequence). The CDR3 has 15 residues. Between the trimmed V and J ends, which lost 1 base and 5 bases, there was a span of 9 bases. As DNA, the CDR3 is TGTGCCAGCAGCTTAGGGATAGGGGATAATTCACCCCTCCACTTT. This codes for CASSLGIGDNSPLHF.

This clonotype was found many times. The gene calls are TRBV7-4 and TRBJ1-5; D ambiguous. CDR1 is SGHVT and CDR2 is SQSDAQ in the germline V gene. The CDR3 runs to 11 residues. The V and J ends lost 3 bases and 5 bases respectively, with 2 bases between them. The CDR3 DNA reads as TGTGCCAGCAGCTTCGATCAGCCCCAGCATTTT. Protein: CASSFDQPQHF. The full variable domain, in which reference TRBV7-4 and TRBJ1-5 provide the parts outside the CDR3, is GAGVSQSPRYKVAKRGRDVALRCDSISGHVTLYWYRQTLGQGSEVLTYSQSDAQRDKSGRPSGRFSAERPERSVSTLKIQRTEQGDSAVYLCASSFDQPQHFGDGTRLSIL.

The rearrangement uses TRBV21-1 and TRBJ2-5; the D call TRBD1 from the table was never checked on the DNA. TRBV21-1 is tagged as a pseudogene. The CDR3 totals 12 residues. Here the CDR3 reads CARGGLQETQYF. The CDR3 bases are TGTGCCAGAGGGGGTCTTCAGGAGACCCAGTACTTC.

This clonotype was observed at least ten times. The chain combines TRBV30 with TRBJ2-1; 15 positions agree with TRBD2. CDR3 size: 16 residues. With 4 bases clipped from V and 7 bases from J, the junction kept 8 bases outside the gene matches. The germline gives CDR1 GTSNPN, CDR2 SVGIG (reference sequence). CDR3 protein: CAWMPGLAGGWNEQFF. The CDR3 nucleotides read TGTGCCTGGATGCCCGGACTAGCGGGGGGGTGGAATGAGCAGTTCTTC.

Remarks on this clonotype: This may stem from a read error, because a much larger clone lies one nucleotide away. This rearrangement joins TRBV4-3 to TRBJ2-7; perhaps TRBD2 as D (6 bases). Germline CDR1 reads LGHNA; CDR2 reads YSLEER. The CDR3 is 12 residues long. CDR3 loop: CASSPRDGELYF. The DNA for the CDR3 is TGCGCCAGCAGCCCGCGGGACGGCGAGCTGTACTTC.

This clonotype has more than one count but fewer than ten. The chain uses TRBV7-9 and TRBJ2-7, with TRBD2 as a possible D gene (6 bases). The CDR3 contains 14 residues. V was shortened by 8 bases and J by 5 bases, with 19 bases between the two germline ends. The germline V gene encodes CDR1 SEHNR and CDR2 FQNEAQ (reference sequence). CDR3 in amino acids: CASSTEGWIDEQYF. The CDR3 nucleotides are TGTGCCAGCTCCACGGAGGGGTGGATCGACGAGCAGTACTTC. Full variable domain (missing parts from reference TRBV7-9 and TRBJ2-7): DTGVSQNPRHKITKRGQNVTFRCDPISEHNRLYWYRQTLGQGPEFLTYFQNEAQLEKSRLLSDRFSAERPKGSFSTLEIQRTEQGDSAMYLCASSTEGWIDEQYFGPGTRLTVT.

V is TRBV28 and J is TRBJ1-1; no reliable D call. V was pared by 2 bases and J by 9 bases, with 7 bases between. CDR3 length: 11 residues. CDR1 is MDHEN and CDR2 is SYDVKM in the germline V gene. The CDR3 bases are TGTGCCAGCAGTTTAAGAGCCCAAGCTTTCTTT. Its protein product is CASSLRAQAFF.

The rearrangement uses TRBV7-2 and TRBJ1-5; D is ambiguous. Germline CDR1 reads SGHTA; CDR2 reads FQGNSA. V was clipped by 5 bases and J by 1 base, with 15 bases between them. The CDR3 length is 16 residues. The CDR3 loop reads CASSPYTERSNQPQHF. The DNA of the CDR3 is TGTGCCAGCAGCCCATACACCGAACGGAGCAATCAGCCCCAGCATTTT. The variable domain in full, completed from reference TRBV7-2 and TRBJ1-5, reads GAGVSQSPSNKVTEKGKDVELRCDPISGHTALYWYRQSLGQGLEFLIYFQGNSAPDKSGLPSDRFSAERTGGSVSTLTIQRTQQEDSAVYLCASSPYTERSNQPQHFGDGTRLSIL.

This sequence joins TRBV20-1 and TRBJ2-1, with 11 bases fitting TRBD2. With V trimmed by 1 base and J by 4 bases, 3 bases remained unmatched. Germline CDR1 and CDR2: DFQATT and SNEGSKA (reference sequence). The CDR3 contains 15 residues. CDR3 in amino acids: CSARAGTSGYNEQFF. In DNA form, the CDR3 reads TGCAGTGCTAGAGCCGGGACTAGCGGTTACAATGAGCAGTTCTTC.

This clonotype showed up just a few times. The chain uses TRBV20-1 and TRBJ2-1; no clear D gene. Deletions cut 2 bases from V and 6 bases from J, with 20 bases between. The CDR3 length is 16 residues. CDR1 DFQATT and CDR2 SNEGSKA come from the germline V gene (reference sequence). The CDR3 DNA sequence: TGCAGTGCTAGACCATACCGACAAACTATAACCAATGAGCAGTTCTTC. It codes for CSARPYRQTITNEQFF.

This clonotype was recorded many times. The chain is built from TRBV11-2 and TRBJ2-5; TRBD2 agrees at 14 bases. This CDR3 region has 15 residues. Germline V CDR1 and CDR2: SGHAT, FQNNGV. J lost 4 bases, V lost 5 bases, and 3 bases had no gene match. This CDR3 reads CASSPTSGGVETQYF. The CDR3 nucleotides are TGTGCCAGCAGCCCGACTAGCGGGGGGGTAGAGACCCAGTACTTC.

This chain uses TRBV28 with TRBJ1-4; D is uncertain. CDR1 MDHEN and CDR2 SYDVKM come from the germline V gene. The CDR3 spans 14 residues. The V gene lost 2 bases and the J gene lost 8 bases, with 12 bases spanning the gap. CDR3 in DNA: TGTGCCAGCAGTTTAAGGGAGAGCGTCGAAAAACTGTTTTTT. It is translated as CASSLRESVEKLFF.

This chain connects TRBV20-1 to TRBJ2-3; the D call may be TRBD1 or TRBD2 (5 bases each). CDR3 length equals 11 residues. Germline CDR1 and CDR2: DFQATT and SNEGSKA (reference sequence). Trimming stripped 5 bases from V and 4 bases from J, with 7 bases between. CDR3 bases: TGCAGTGCTGGGACCCCAGATACGCAGTATTTT. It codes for CSAGTPDTQYF.

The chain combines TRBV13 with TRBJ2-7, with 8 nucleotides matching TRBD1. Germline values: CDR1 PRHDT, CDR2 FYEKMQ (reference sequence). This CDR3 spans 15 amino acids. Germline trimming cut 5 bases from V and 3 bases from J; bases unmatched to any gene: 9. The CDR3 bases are TGTGCCAGCAGCCCCGACAGGGGTTCATTCTACGAGCAGTACTTC. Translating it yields CASSPDRGSFYEQYF. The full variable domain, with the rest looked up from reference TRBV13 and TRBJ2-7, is AAGVIQSPRHLIKEKRETATLKCYPIPRHDTVYWYQQGPGQDPQFLISFYEKMQSDKGSIPDRFSAQQFSDYHSELNMSSLELGDSALYFCASSPDRGSFYEQYFGPGTRLTVT.

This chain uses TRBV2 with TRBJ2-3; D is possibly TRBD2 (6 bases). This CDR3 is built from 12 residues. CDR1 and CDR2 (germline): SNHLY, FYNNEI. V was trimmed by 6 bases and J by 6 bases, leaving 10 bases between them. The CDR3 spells CASSNLADTQYF. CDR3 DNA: TGTGCCAGCAGCAACCTAGCGGATACGCAGTATTTT. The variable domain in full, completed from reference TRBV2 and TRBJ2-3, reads EPEVTQTPSHQVTQMGQEVILRCVPISNHLYFYWYRQILGQKVEFLVSFYNNEISEKSEIFDDQFSVERPDGSNFTLKIRSTKLEDSAMYFCASSNLADTQYFGPGTRLTVL.

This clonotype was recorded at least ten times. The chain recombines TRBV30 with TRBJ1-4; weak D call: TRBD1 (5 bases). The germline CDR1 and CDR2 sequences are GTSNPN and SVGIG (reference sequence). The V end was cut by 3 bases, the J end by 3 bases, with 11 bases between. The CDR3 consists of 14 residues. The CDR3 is CAWRGRSPNEKLFF. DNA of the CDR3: TGTGCCTGGAGGGGACGCAGTCCTAATGAAAAACTGTTTTTT. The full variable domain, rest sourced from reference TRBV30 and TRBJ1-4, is SQTIHQWPATLVQPVGSPLSLECTVEGTSNPNLYWYRQAAGRGLQLLFYSVGIGQISSEVPQNLSASRPQDRQFILSSKKLLLSDSGFYLCAWRGRSPNEKLFFGSGTQLSVL.

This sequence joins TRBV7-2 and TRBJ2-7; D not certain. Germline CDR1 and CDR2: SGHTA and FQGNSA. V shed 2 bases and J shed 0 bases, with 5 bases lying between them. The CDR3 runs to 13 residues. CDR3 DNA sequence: TGTGCCAGCAGCTTAATCCGCTCCTACGAGCAGTACTTC. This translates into CASSLIRSYEQYF.

The chain's CDR3 is CASSICLTGTQKETQYF. The CDR3 nucleotides are TGTGCCAGTAGTATCTGCCTAACCGGGACTCAGAAGGAGACCCAGTACTTC. The gene calls are TRBV19 and TRBJ2-5; D perhaps matches TRBD2 (6 bases). The CDR3 is made up of 17 amino acids. V was pared by 3 bases and J by 5 bases, with 22 bases between. Per the germline V gene, CDR1 is LNHDA and CDR2 is SQIVND (reference sequence).

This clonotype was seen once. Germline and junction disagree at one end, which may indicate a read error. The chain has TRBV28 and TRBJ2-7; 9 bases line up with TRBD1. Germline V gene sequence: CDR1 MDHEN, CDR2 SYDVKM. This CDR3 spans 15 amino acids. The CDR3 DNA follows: TGTGCCAGCGGTTTACCGGACAGGGGCAACGACGAGCAGTACTTC. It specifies CASGLPDRGNDEQYF.

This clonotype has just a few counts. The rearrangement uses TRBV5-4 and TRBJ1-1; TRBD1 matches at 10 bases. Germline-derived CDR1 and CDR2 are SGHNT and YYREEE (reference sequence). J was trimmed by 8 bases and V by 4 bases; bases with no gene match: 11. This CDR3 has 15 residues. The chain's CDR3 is CASSAETGGPREAFF. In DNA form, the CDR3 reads TGTGCCAGCAGCGCGGAGACAGGGGGCCCCAGAGAAGCTTTCTTT.

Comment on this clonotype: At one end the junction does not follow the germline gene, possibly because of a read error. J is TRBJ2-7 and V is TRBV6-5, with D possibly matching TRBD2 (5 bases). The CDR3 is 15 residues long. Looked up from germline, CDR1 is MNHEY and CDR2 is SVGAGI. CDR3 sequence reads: CASASGIGLSYEQNF. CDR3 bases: TGTGCCAGCGCCTCGGGAATAGGACTCTCCTACGAGCAGAACTTC.

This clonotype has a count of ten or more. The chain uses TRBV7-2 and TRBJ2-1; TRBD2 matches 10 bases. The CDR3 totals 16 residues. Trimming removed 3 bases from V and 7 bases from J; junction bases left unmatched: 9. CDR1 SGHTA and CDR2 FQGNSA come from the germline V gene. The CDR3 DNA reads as TGTGCCAGCAGCTTGCAGCTAGCGGGGGCCGAGAATGAGCAGTTCTTC. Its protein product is CASSLQLAGAENEQFF.

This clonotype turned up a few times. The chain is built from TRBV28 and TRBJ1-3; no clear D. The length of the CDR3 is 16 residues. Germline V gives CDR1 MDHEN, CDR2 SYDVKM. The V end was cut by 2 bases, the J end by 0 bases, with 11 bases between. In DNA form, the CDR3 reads TGTGCCAGCAGTTTAAGGGCCAGCAACTCTGGAAACACCATATATTTT. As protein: CASSLRASNSGNTIYF.